This T cell receptor (beta chain) came from a study of blood T cell repertoires in COVID-19. Study background: Samples representing acute and convalescent COVID-19 were sourced from the United States, Italy and Spain. T cells, B-cell-depleted T cells, or PBMCs supplied cDNA or gDNA.

The CDR3 is made up of 15 amino acids. The junction had 5 bases not matched to a gene; V was cut back by 0 bases and J by 5 bases. Germline CDR1 reads MNHEY; CDR2 reads SVGAGI. Using immunoSEQ multiplex PCR, the repertoire was profiled, and TCRdb retains in-frame clones only, with some absent. The data hold about 200,000 clones, with nearly 90% observed a single time. Enrollees, about 18 to 89 years old, lived in approximately 25 US areas. Assignments of participants to cohorts depended upon their own reported clinical history. This clone was observed once. This receptor was obtained from a woman aged 40 to 50 with acute COVID-19. The gene calls are TRBV6-5 and TRBJ2-7; 9 nucleotides agree with TRBD1. The sequenced sample was PBMCs or T cells enriched from blood (not recorded which). Written as DNA, the CDR3 is TGTGCCAGCAGTTACTCCGCCGGGACAGGGAACGAGCAGTACTTC. Residues: CASSYSAGTGNEQYF.